One and the same sample provided the 32 T cell receptor beta chains below, sequenced in a study of cytomegalovirus exposure and HLA in healthy donors (TCRdb year 2017). The library was prepared using the immunoSEQ multiplex PCR assay. A mixture of 60 forward primers for TCR Vbeta segments and 13 reverse primers for TCR Jbeta segments was used in the multiplex PCR. TCRdb holds this immuneACCESS table with in-frame rearrangements only. Some clones are missing; in checked studies, unresolved V genes explain under half, and the rest has no known cause. The sample table contains 150,000 to 200,000 clones; only one count was recorded for about 76% of them. The ten largest clones take up roughly 7.4% of the sample. The material sequenced was PBMCs. All receptors derive from a male donor in good health and CMV-seropositive.

This chain uses TRBV5-4 with TRBJ1-1; tentatively, D is TRBD1 (5 bases). Trimming took off 4 bases at V and 3 bases at J, with 22 bases between the two ends. Per germline, CDR1 SGHNT and CDR2 YYREEE (reference sequence). The CDR3 loop spans 17 amino acids. The CDR3 coding sequence is TGTGCCAGCAGCCCCGGGGCGGGGGTAGCGGGGGACACTGAAGCTTTCTTT. This translates into CASSPGAGVAGDTEAFF.

This chain uses TRBV27 with TRBJ1-2, with a possible D match to TRBD1 (6 bases). V was pared by 4 bases and J by 2 bases, with 11 bases between. The CDR3 runs 14 residues. From germline, CDR1 is MNHEY and CDR2 SMNVEV (reference sequence). CDR3 sequence: CASSSGARNYGYTF. DNA of the CDR3: TGTGCCAGCAGTTCAGGGGCGAGGAACTATGGCTACACCTTC.

The V and J genes are TRBV18 and TRBJ2-5, with no clear D. The CDR3 has 11 amino acids. Germline V lookup: CDR1 KGHSH, CDR2 LQKENI. V was clipped by 6 bases and J by 5 bases, with 7 bases between them. The CDR3 sequence: CASSNRETQYF. The CDR3 DNA reads TGTGCCAGCTCCAACCGGGAGACCCAGTACTTC.

The chain couples TRBV30 to TRBJ2-3; no clear D gene. Germline V gives CDR1 GTSNPN, CDR2 SVGIG (reference sequence). This CDR3 is 13 amino acids long. Trimming cost V 4 bases and J 1 base, with 9 bases left between them. The CDR3 spells CAWTRVGTDTQYF. As DNA, the CDR3 is TGTGCCTGGACTCGGGTAGGCACAGATACGCAGTATTTT.

The chain has TRBV5-6 and TRBJ1-1; 8 bases line up with TRBD1. Germline values: CDR1 SGHDT, CDR2 YYEEEE. With 2 bases clipped from V and 1 base from J, the junction kept 1 base outside the gene matches. CDR3 length: 14 amino acids. CDR3: CASSFGQGNTEAFF. The DNA of the CDR3 is TGTGCCAGCAGCTTCGGACAGGGGAACACTGAAGCTTTCTTT. Using reference TRBV5-6 and TRBJ1-1 for the parts outside the CDR3, the full variable domain is DAGVTQSPTHLIKTRGQQVTLRCSPKSGHDTVSWYQQALGQGPQFIFQYYEEEERQRGNFPDRFSGHQFPNYSSELNVNALLLGDSALYLCASSFGQGNTEAFFGQGTRLTVV.

As concerns this clone: Germline and junction disagree at one end, which may indicate a read error. The genes are TRBV2 and TRBJ1-1; 9 bases fit TRBD1. CDR1 SNHLY and CDR2 FYNNEI come from the germline V gene. This CDR3 is built from 16 residues. The chain's CDR3 is CASSPQTGGVNIEAFF. In DNA, the CDR3 is TGTGCCAGCAGCCCGCAGACAGGGGGGGTGAACATTGAAGCTTTCTTT. The entire variable domain, with the rest obtained from reference TRBV2 and TRBJ1-1, is as follows: EPEVTQTPSHQVTQMGQEVILRCVPISNHLYFYWYRQILGQKVEFLVSFYNNEISEKSEIFDDQFSVERPDGSNFTLKIRSTKLEDSAMYFCASSPQTGGVNIEAFFGQGTRLTVV.

V usage is TRBV6-1 and J usage is TRBJ1-5, with 7 bases that match TRBD1. The CDR3 consists of 14 residues. Germline loops: CDR1 MNHNS, CDR2 SASEGT. Unmatched junction bases numbered 4, after V lost 6 bases and J lost 2 bases. The CDR3 nucleotides read TGTGCCAGCAGCGGGACAGAGCGCAATCAGCCCCAGCATTTT. This translates into CASSGTERNQPQHF.

The gene calls are TRBV4-1 and TRBJ2-5; D gene unclear. V gave up 4 bases and J gave up 1 base, with 13 bases separating them. The CDR3 runs 15 residues. Germline V CDR1 and CDR2: MGHRA, YSYEKL. The DNA of the CDR3 is TGCGCCAGCAGCCCAAGATGGCAGTCCCAAGAGACCCAGTACTTC. This encodes CASSPRWQSQETQYF.

The CDR3 spells CAWARNTEAFF. The CDR3 DNA is TGTGCCTGGGCCAGGAACACTGAAGCTTTCTTT. The chain employs TRBV30 and TRBJ1-1; D gene unclear. The length of the CDR3 is 11 residues. Germline values: CDR1 GTSNPN, CDR2 SVGIG (reference sequence). The V and J ends lost 5 bases and 1 base respectively, with 5 bases between them.

The rearrangement uses TRBV2 and TRBJ2-5, with D unresolved. The CDR3 length is 15 residues. In germline, CDR1 is SNHLY, CDR2 FYNNEI. The V gene lost 4 bases and the J gene lost 0 bases, with 12 bases spanning the gap. CDR3 residues: CASSGGSAYQETQYF. As DNA, the CDR3 is TGTGCCAGCAGTGGCGGCAGTGCGTACCAAGAGACCCAGTACTTC.

The chain has TRBV6-1 and TRBJ2-7; 7 nucleotides match TRBD1. In germline, CDR1 is MNHNS, CDR2 SASEGT. J was trimmed by 3 bases and V by 10 bases; bases with no gene match: 12. This CDR3 has 14 residues. The CDR3 region has the DNA TGTGCCACCCAGAGGGGGCGCAGGAACTACGAGCAGTACTTC. Protein: CATQRGRRNYEQYF.

This clone showed up just once. Relative to the germline gene, one junction end is altered; a read error may explain this. J is TRBJ1-1 and V is TRBV7-9, with no clear D. CDR3 length: 13 residues. Germline V CDR1 and CDR2: SEHNR, FQNEAQ (reference sequence). The CDR3 loop reads CSSSLSGNTEAFF. CDR3 nucleotide sequence: TGTTCCAGCAGCTTGAGTGGGAACACTGAAGCTTTCTTT.

This clone turned up a few times. The rearrangement joins TRBV2 to TRBJ1-1; the D is unclear. V was cut by 8 bases and J by 6 bases, with 19 bases left in between. The germline CDR1 and CDR2 sequences are SNHLY and FYNNEI. The CDR3 loop spans 14 amino acids. The CDR3 spells CASGRRPDSAEAFF. The CDR3 DNA reads as TGTGCCAGCGGTCGGAGACCCGATTCGGCTGAAGCTTTCTTT.

This clone has only one observation. V is TRBV7-9 and J is TRBJ2-7, with D perhaps TRBD1 (5 bases). Trimming took 4 bases from V and 2 from J, leaving 12 bases between them. The CDR3 spans 14 residues. Per germline, CDR1 SEHNR and CDR2 FQNEAQ (reference sequence). CDR3 amino acids: CASSWGSGTYEQYF. In DNA form, the CDR3 reads TGTGCCAGCAGCTGGGGATCAGGGACCTACGAGCAGTACTTC.

V usage is TRBV4-1 and J usage is TRBJ1-6; D gene ambiguous. V was shortened by 0 bases and J by 0 bases, with 18 bases between the two germline ends. CDR1 is MGHRA and CDR2 is YSYEKL in the germline V gene. The CDR3 contains 20 residues. CDR3: CASSQDTRLLSSSYNSPLHF. The CDR3 DNA follows: TGCGCCAGCAGCCAAGATACGCGACTCTTATCCAGCTCCTATAATTCACCCCTCCACTTT.

The chain has TRBV6-1 and TRBJ2-3; TRBD2 agrees at 8 bases. Germline V gives CDR1 MNHNS, CDR2 SASEGT. The J segment lost 6 bases and the V segment lost 6 bases, leaving 11 bases of the junction unmatched. The CDR3 consists of 15 residues. CDR3 loop: CASRPIAGRADTQYF. The CDR3 DNA reads as TGTGCCAGCAGGCCCATAGCGGGGAGGGCGGATACGCAGTATTTT.

The V call is TRBV28, the J call TRBJ1-2; 9 nucleotides agree with TRBD1. The CDR3 has 15 residues. The germline V gene has CDR1 MDHEN and CDR2 SYDVKM. V was pared by 9 bases and J by 2 bases, with 10 bases of the junction left unmatched. The CDR3 bases are TGTGCCAGTCCTATCAGGGGACAGGGAAACTATGGCTACACCTTC. Its translation is CASPIRGQGNYGYTF.

The table lists this clone with a few counts. The rearrangement links TRBV19 to TRBJ1-6, with 9 nucleotides matching TRBD1. V dropped 4 bases and J dropped 8; count of bases not matched to a gene: 12. The CDR3 loop spans 17 amino acids. Germline V gene data show CDR1 as LNHDA and CDR2 as SQIVND (reference sequence). The CDR3 spells CASSTSITGGVYSPLHF. CDR3 DNA: TGTGCCAGTAGTACTTCGATCACAGGGGGCGTGTATTCACCCCTCCACTTT.

This clone was observed a single time. The chain couples TRBV7-9 to TRBJ2-2, with D perhaps TRBD2 (6 bases). V lost 5 bases to trimming and J lost 1 base, with 17 bases between them. The germline V gene encodes CDR1 SEHNR and CDR2 FQNEAQ (reference sequence). The CDR3 length is 17 residues. The CDR3 bases are TGTGCCAGCAGCCCCCGGAGGGGCATCTTGAACACCGGGGAGCTGTTTTTT. Protein sequence: CASSPRRGILNTGELFF.

Only a few counts were recorded for this clone. This chain links TRBV7-3 with TRBJ2-5; 9 nucleotides agree with TRBD2. The CDR3 extends over 16 amino acids. Germline V gives CDR1 SGHTA, CDR2 FQGTGA. Germline trimming cut 1 base from V and 3 bases from J; bases unmatched to any gene: 6. The CDR3 spells CASSLNGGGGEETQYF. The CDR3, as DNA: TGTGCCAGCAGCTTAAATGGCGGGGGGGGCGAAGAGACCCAGTACTTC.

The chain uses TRBV15 and TRBJ2-1, with 10 bases identical to TRBD2. With 0 bases clipped from V and 9 bases from J, the junction kept 8 bases outside the gene matches. This CDR3 region has 16 residues. Germline CDR1 reads LNHNV; CDR2 reads YYDKDF (reference sequence). The CDR3 is CATSRDPSGGYFEQFF. Written as DNA, the CDR3 is TGTGCCACCAGCAGAGATCCTAGCGGGGGATATTTTGAGCAGTTCTTC.

This clone appeared once. This sequence joins TRBV2 and TRBJ2-5; 8 positions agree with TRBD2. This CDR3 has 15 residues. Trimming at V came to 8 bases and at J to 0 bases, leaving 8 bases not matched to a gene. Per germline, CDR1 SNHLY and CDR2 FYNNEI. CDR3: CASPSEAGDQETQYF. CDR3 DNA sequence: TGTGCCAGCCCTTCAGAAGCGGGGGACCAAGAGACCCAGTACTTC.

This clone showed up just a few times. The V gene is TRBV30, the J gene TRBJ2-7; TRBD2 aligns across 10 bases. Trimming took 2 bases from V and 4 from J; bases not matched to a gene: 8. From germline, CDR1 is GTSNPN and CDR2 SVGIG (reference sequence). The CDR3 covers 15 residues. CDR3 region: CAWSWISGGAYEQYF. The CDR3 nucleotides are TGTGCCTGGAGTTGGATCAGCGGGGGGGCTTACGAGCAGTACTTC.

V gene TRBV18 combines with J gene TRBJ2-7; the D gene is possibly TRBD2 (5 bases). The CDR3 spans 14 residues. The V gene lost 3 bases and the J gene lost 2 bases, with 11 bases spanning the gap. Germline CDR1 KGHSH, CDR2 LQKENI. The CDR3 loop reads CASSPLGDTYEQYF. Here the CDR3 DNA reads TGTGCCAGCTCACCGCTGGGAGACACCTACGAGCAGTACTTC.

The J gene is TRBJ2-1, the V gene TRBV2; TRBD1 matches at 7 bases. This CDR3 comprises 16 residues. After removal of 3 bases from V and 0 bases from J, the junction contained 5 bases not matched to a gene. Germline CDR1 is SNHLY and CDR2 is FYNNEI. The CDR3 nucleotides are TGTGCCAGCAGTGAGGACAGGTTTAACTCCTACAATGAGCAGTTCTTC. It yields the protein CASSEDRFNSYNEQFF.

CDR3 amino acids: CASRGASDTQYF. In DNA form, the CDR3 reads TGTGCCAGCAGAGGGGCCTCAGATACGCAGTATTTT. The chain combines TRBV6-1 with TRBJ2-3; TRBD1 is a possible D gene (5 bases). This CDR3 is 12 amino acids long. The germline V gene encodes CDR1 MNHNS and CDR2 SASEGT. Trimming took off 6 bases at V and 4 bases at J, with 8 bases between the two ends.

The V and J genes are TRBV4-1 and TRBJ2-3; a possible D gene is TRBD2 (7 bases). The germline CDR1 and CDR2 sequences are MGHRA and YSYEKL. With 1 base removed from V and 7 bases from J, the gap between germline ends came to 18 bases. The CDR3 is 16 amino acids. CDR3 in DNA: TGCGCCAGCAGCCAAGTGATAGCGCGGGGGCCTCATACGCAGTATTTT. This sequence encodes CASSQVIARGPHTQYF.

The V call is TRBV7-2, the J call TRBJ1-1; tentatively, D is TRBD1 (5 bases). This CDR3 spans 11 amino acids. V was cut by 11 bases and J by 12 bases, with 19 bases left in between. CDR1 is SGHTA, CDR2 FQGNSA, per germline. The CDR3: CAHTLGGYPFF. The CDR3 DNA is TGTGCCCACACCCTGGGGGGGTATCCTTTCTTT.

This rearrangement joins TRBV7-5 to TRBJ1-1. TRBV7-5 is described as a pseudogene. The CDR3 has 12 residues. The CDR3 nucleotides are TGTGCCAGAAGCTCTCTACGGGCTGAAGCTTTCTTT. It translates to CARSSLRAEAFF.

The rearrangement uses TRBV19 and TRBJ1-4; D might be TRBD1 (5 bases). The CDR3 runs 16 residues. The germline V and J ends were trimmed by 3 bases and 0 bases, with 11 bases remaining between them. CDR1 LNHDA and CDR2 SQIVND come from the germline V gene (reference sequence). The CDR3 reads CASSIEGTATNEKLFF. The CDR3 DNA sequence: TGTGCCAGTAGTATCGAAGGGACTGCAACTAATGAAAAACTGTTTTTT.

The genes are TRBV18 and TRBJ1-2; 9 nucleotides match TRBD1. This CDR3 spans 16 amino acids. J was trimmed by 0 bases and V by 1 base; bases with no gene match: 3. Germline V gives CDR1 KGHSH, CDR2 LQKENI. The CDR3 DNA sequence: TGTGCCAGCTCACCACAACAGGGGGCTACTAACTATGGCTACACCTTC. Translation gives CASSPQQGATNYGYTF.

The CDR3 here is CASRVRARANEQFF. As DNA, the CDR3 is TGTGCCAGTAGGGTTAGGGCCAGGGCCAACGAGCAGTTCTTC. The chain uses TRBV19 and TRBJ2-1; D might be TRBD1 (5 bases). This CDR3 has 14 amino acids. The germline V and J ends were trimmed by 6 bases and 10 bases, with 19 bases remaining between them. Germline V gene lookup returns CDR1 LNHDA and CDR2 SQIVND (reference sequence).